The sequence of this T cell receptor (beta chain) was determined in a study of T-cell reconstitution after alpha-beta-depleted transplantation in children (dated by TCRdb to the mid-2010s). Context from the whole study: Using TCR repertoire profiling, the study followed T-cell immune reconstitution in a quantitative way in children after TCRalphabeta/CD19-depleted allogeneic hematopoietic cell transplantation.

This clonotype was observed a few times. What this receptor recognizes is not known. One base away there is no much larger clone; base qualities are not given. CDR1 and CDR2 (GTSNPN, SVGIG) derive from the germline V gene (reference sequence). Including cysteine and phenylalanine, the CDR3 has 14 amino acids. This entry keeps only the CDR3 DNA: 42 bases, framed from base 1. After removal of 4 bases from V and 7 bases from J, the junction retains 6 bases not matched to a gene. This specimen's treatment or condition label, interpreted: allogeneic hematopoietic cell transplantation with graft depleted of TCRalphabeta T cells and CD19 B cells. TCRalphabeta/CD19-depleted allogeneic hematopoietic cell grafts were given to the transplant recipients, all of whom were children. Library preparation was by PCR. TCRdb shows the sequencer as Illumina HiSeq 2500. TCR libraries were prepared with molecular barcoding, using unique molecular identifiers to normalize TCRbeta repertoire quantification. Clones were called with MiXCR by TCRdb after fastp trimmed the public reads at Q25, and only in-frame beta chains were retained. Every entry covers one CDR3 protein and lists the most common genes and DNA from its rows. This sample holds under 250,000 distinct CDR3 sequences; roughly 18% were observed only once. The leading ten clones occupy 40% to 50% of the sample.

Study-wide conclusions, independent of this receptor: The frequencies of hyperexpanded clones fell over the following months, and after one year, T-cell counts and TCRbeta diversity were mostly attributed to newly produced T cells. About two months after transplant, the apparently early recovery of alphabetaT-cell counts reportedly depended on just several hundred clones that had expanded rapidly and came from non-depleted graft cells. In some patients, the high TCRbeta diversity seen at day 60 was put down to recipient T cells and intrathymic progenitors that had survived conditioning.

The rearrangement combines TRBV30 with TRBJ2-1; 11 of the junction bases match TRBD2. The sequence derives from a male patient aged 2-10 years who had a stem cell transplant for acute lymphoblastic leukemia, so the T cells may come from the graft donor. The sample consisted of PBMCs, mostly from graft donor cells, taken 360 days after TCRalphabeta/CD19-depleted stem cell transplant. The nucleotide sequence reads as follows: TGTGCCTGGAAAGGACTAGCGGGTATAAATGAGCAGTTCTTC. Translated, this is CAWKGLAGINEQFF.